The next 5 T cell receptor beta chains were all read from a single sample in a study of T-cell memory formation after mild COVID-19. TCRdb recomputed calls from the 5' RACE reads with MiXCR, one row per CDR3 protein. Of roughly 350,000 distinct CDR3 sequences in the sample, roughly an eighth were seen once. The sample consisted of PBMCs or a T cell subset sorted from them (not recorded which). Receptor source: a man between 18 and 29 years old who had mild COVID-19 (a few samples of this study predate the infection). Cell type and time point are not known.

This clonotype was counted a few times. The chain has TRBV4-3 and TRBJ1-5, with unresolved D. V gave up 0 bases and J gave up 1 base, with 4 bases separating them. Germline V gives CDR1 LGHNA, CDR2 YSLEER. This CDR3 spans 14 amino acids. The CDR3 bases are TGCGCCAGCAGCCAAGATTGGAGCAATCAGCCCCAGCATTTT. Protein sequence: CASSQDWSNQPQHF.

The chain employs TRBV12-3 or TRBV12-4 and TRBJ1-2; D is ambiguous. The CDR3 contains 17 residues. Trimming left V 6 bases short and J 0 bases short, with 20 bases between. The CDR3 nucleotides are TGTGCCAGCAGCAACAAAGCACGGATGAACCCTAACTATGGCTACACCTTC. Amino acids: CASSNKARMNPNYGYTF.

The CDR3 bases are TGTGCCAGCAGCCCAGTAGCGGGGGGAACAGATACGCAGTATTTT. It is translated as CASSPVAGGTDTQYF. The chain carries TRBV11-2 and TRBJ2-3, with 10 bases aligning to TRBD2. With 5 bases clipped from V and 3 bases from J, the junction kept 5 bases outside the gene matches. The CDR3 consists of 15 residues. CDR1 is SGHAT, CDR2 FQNNGV, per germline.

This clonotype has ten or more counts. The chain combines TRBV12-3 or TRBV12-4 with TRBJ2-7; no reliable D call. Trimming pared 6 bases from V and 6 bases from J, leaving 15 bases between. The CDR3 has 13 residues. Here the CDR3 reads CASRTAADGEQYF. The CDR3 DNA follows: TGTGCCAGCAGGACTGCAGCTGATGGCGAGCAGTACTTC.

This clonotype was recorded at least ten times. The rearrangement links TRBV5-1 to TRBJ2-2; D is possibly TRBD1 or TRBD2 (5 bases each). From germline, CDR1 is SGHRS and CDR2 YFSETQ. The V end was cut by 4 bases, the J end by 3 bases, with 10 bases between. The CDR3 is 14 residues long. The CDR3 protein is CASSQGEYTGELFF. The DNA for the CDR3 is TGCGCCAGCAGCCAAGGGGAGTACACCGGGGAGCTGTTTTTT. The whole variable domain, filled in from reference TRBV5-1 and TRBJ2-2, reads KAGVTQTPRYLIKTRGQQVTLSCSPISGHRSVSWYQQTPGQGLQFLFEYFSETQRNKGNFPGRFSGRQFSNSRSEMNVSTLELGDSALYLCASSQGEYTGELFFGEGSRLTVL.